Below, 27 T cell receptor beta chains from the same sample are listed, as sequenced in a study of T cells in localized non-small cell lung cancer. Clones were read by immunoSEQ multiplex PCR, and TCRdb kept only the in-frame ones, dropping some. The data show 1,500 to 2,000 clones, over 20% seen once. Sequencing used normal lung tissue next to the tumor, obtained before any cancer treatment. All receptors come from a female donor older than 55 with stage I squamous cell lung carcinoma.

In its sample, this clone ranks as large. This CDR3 reads CASSYSRQETQYF. The CDR3 coding sequence is TGTGCCAGCAGTTACTCGAGACAAGAGACCCAGTACTTC. V and J are TRBV6-8 and TRBJ2-5; no clear D gene. CDR1 and CDR2 from the germline V gene are MNHGY and SAAAGT. Trimming removed 0 bases from V and 2 bases from J, with 4 bases in between. This CDR3 is built from 13 residues.

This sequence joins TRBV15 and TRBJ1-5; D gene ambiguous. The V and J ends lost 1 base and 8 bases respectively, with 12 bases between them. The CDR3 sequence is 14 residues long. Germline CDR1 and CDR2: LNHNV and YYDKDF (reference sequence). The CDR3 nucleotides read TGTGCCACCAGCAGAGCGTCGGTTCGGGAGCCCCAGCATTTT. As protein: CATSRASVREPQHF.

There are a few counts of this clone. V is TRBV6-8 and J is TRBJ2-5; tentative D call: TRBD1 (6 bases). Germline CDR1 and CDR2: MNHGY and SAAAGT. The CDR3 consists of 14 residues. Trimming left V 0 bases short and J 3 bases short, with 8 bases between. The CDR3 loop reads CASSYSNREETQYF. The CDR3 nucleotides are TGTGCCAGCAGTTACTCGAACAGGGAAGAGACCCAGTACTTC.

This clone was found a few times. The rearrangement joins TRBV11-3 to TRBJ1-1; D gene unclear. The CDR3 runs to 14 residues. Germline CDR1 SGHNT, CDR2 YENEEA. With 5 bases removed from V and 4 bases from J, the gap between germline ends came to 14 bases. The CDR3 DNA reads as TGTGCCAGCAGCCCATCAGAAAGAGGCACTGAAGCTTTCTTT. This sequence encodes CASSPSERGTEAFF.

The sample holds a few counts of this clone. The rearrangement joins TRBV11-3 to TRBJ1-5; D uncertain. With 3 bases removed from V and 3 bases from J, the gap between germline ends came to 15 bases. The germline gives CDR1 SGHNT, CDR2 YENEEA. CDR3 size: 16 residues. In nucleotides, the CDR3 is TGTGCCAGCAGCTTCTTTGCGGGAAATAACAATCAGCCCCAGCATTTT. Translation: CASSFFAGNNNQPQHF. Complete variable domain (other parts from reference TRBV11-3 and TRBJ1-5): EAGVVQSPRYKIIEKKQPVAFWCNPISGHNTLYWYLQNLGQGPELLIRYENEEAVDDSQLPKDRFSAERLKGVDSTLKIQPAELGDSAVYLCASSFFAGNNNQPQHFGDGTRLSIL.

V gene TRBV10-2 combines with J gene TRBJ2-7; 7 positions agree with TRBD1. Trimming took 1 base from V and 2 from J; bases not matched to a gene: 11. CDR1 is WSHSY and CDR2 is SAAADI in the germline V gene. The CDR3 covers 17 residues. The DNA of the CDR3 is TGCGCCAGCAGTGAGTACCCGAACAGGGGTGATACCTACGAGCAGTACTTC. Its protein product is CASSEYPNRGDTYEQYF.

The CDR3 coding sequence is TGTGCCAGCAGCTCCCGGGCCTCAGGGTACGAGCAGTACTTC. This sequence encodes CASSSRASGYEQYF. The V gene is TRBV7-5, the J gene TRBJ2-7; the table's D call, TRBD1, has no DNA check behind it. TRBV7-5 is a known pseudogene. The CDR3 contains 14 residues.

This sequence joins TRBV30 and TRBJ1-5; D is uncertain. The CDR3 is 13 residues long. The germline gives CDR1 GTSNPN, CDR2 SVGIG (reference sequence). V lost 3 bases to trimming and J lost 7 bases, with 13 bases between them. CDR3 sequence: CAWSLDPTQPQHF. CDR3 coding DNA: TGTGCCTGGAGCCTGGATCCTACCCAGCCCCAGCATTTT.

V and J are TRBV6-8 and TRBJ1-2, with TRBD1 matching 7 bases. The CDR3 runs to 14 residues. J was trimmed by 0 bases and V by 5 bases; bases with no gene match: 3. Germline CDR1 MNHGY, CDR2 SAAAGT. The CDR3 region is CASSRDSTNYGYTF. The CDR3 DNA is TGTGCCAGCAGTCGGGACAGCACTAACTATGGCTACACCTTC.

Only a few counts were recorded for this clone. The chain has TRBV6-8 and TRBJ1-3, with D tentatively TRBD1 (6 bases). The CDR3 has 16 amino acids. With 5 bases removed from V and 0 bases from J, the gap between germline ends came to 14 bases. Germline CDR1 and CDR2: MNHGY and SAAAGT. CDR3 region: CASSKQGLFSGNTIYF. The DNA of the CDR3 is TGTGCCAGCAGTAAGCAGGGGCTCTTCTCTGGAAACACCATATATTTT.

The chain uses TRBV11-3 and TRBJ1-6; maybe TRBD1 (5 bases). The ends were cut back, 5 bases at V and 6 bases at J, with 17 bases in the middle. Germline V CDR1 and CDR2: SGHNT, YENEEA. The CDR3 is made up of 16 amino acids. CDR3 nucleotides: TGTGCCAGCAGCCTACCAGGGTCCAGCAGTAATTCACCCCTCCACTTT. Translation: CASSLPGSSSNSPLHF.

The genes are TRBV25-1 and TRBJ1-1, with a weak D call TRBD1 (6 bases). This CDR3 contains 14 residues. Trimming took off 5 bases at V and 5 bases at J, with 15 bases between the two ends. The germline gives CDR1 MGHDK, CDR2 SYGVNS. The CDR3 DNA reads TGTGCCAGCAGTCGTCAAACAGGGTTAACTGAAGCTTTCTTT. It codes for CASSRQTGLTEAFF.

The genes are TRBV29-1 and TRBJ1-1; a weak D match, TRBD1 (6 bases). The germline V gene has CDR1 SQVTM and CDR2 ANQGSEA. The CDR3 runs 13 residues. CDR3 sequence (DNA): TGCAGTTCACTAGCAGGGGTGAACACTGAAGCTTTCTTT. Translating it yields CSSLAGVNTEAFF.

The CDR3 bases are TGCGCCAGCAGCACCCTCACAGGGGCTAACTATGGCTACACCTTC. It yields the protein CASSTLTGANYGYTF. The genes are TRBV5-1 and TRBJ1-2, with 7 bases identical to TRBD1. Germline V CDR1 and CDR2: SGHRS, YFSETQ. V dropped 4 bases and J dropped 0; count of bases not matched to a gene: 6. The length of the CDR3 is 15 residues.

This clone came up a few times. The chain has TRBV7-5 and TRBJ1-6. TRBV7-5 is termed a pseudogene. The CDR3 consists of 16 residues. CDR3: CASSNAGSQINSPLHF. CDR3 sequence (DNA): TGTGCCAGCAGCAACGCAGGGAGCCAAATTAATTCACCCCTCCACTTT.

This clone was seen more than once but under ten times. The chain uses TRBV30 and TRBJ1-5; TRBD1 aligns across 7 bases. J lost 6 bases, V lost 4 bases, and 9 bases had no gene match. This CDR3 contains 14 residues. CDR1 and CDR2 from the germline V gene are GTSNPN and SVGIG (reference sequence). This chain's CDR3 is CAWKGAQESQPQHF. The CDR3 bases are TGTGCCTGGAAGGGGGCCCAGGAGAGTCAGCCCCAGCATTTT.

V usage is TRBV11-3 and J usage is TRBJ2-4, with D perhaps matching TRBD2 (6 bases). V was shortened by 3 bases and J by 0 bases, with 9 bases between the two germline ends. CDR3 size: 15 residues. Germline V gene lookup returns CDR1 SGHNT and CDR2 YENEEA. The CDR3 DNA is TGTGCCAGCAGCTTTCGGGGACTAGCCAAAAACATTCAGTACTTC. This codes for CASSFRGLAKNIQYF.

Here the CDR3 DNA reads TGTGCCAGCTCACCAGACAGGGGGCCAACAGATACGCAGTATTTT. Translating it yields CASSPDRGPTDTQYF. The chain combines TRBV18 with TRBJ2-3; the match to TRBD1 covers 10 bases. J was trimmed by 3 bases and V by 2 bases; bases with no gene match: 2. The germline V gene has CDR1 KGHSH and CDR2 LQKENI. This CDR3 has 15 amino acids. Full variable domain (rest looked up from reference TRBV18 and TRBJ2-3): NAGVMQNPRHLVRRRGQEARLRCSPMKGHSHVYWYRQLPEEGLKFMVYLQKENIIDESGMPKERFSAEFPKEGPSILRIQQVVRGDSAAYFCASSPDRGPTDTQYFGPGTRLTVL.

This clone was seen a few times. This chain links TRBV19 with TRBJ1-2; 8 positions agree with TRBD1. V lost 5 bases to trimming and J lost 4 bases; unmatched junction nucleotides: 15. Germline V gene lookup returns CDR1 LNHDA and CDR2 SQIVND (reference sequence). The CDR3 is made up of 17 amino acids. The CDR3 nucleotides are TGTGCCAGTAGTGTCTCCGGGACAGGCAAACTTTCCTATGGCTACACCTTC. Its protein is CASSVSGTGKLSYGYTF.

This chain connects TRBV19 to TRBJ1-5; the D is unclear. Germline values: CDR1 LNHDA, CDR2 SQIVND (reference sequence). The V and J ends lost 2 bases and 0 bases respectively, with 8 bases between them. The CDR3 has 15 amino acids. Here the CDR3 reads CASSITGISNQPQHF. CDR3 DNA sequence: TGTGCCAGTAGTATAACGGGGATTAGCAATCAGCCCCAGCATTTT. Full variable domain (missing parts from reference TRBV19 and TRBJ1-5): DGGITQSPKYLFRKEGQNVTLSCEQNLNHDAMYWYRQDPGQGLRLIYYSQIVNDFQKGDIAEGYSVSREKKESFPLTVTSAQKNPTAFYLCASSITGISNQPQHFGDGTRLSIL.

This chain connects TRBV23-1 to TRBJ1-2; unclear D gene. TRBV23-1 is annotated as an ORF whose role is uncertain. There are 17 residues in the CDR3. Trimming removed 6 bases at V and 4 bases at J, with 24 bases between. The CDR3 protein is CASSQDTVSLTSYGYTF. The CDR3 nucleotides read TGCGCCAGCAGCCAAGATACCGTCAGCCTAACGTCCTATGGCTACACCTTC.

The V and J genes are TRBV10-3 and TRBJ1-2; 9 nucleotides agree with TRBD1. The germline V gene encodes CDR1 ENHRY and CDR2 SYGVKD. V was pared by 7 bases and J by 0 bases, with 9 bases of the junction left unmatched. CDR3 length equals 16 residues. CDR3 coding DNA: TGTGCCATCAACAACCGGGACAGGGACGCTAACTATGGCTACACCTTC. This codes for CAINNRDRDANYGYTF.

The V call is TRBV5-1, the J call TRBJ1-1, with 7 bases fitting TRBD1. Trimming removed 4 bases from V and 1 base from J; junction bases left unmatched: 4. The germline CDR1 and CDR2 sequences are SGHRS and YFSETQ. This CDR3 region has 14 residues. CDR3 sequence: CASSMGQPNTEAFF. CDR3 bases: TGCGCCAGCAGCATGGGACAGCCGAACACTGAAGCTTTCTTT.

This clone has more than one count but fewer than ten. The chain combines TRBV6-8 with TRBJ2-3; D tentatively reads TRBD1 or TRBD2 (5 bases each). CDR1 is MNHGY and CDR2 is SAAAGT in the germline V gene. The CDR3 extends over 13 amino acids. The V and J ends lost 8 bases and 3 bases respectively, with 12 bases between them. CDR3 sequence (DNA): TGTGCCAGCTGGGGGAAGAGGACAGATACGCAGTATTTT. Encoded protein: CASWGKRTDTQYF.

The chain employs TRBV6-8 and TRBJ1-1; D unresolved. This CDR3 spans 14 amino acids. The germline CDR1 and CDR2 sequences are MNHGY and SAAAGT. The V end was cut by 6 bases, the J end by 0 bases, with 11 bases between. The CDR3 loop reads CASSLGRMNTEAFF. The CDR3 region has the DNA TGTGCCAGCAGCCTAGGACGGATGAACACTGAAGCTTTCTTT.

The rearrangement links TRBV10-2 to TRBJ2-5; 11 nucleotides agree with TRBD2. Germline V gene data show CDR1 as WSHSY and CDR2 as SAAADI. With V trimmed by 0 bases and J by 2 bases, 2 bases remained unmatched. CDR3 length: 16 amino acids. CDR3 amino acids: CASSESSSGGQETQYF. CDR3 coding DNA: TGCGCCAGCAGTGAGTCATCTAGCGGGGGGCAAGAGACCCAGTACTTC.

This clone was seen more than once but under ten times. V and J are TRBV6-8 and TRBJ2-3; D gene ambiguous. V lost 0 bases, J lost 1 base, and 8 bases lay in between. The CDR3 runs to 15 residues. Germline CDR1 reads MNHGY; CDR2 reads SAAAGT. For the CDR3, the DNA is TGTGCCAGCAGTTACTCCCGCCACGGCACAGATACGCAGTATTTT. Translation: CASSYSRHGTDTQYF.